These 5 T cell receptor beta chains came from one sample sequenced in a study of blood T cell repertoires in COVID-19. Sequencing was performed with immunoSEQ multiplex PCR; in TCRdb, only in-frame clones are kept and a portion is missing. The table has approximately 300,000 clones, around 82% seen once. The source material was peripheral blood. The receptors were gathered from a woman aged 45 to 65 with acute or convalescent COVID-19.

The chain is built from TRBV4-3 and TRBJ1-4; D might be TRBD1 (5 bases). Germline values: CDR1 LGHNA, CDR2 YSLEER. This CDR3 has 16 amino acids. V was pared by 0 bases and J by 8 bases, with 16 bases between. The DNA of the CDR3 is TGCGCCAGCAGCCAAGAAGGAACCAGGGCAGAGGAAAAACTGTTTTTT. Protein: CASSQEGTRAEEKLFF.

The chain uses TRBV7-2 and TRBJ1-6; TRBD1 aligns across 7 bases. The CDR3 is made up of 14 amino acids. V lost 2 bases to trimming and J lost 9 bases; unmatched junction nucleotides: 4. In germline, CDR1 is SGHTA, CDR2 FQGNSA. This CDR3 reads CASSLYRGGSPLHF. CDR3 in DNA: TGTGCCAGCAGCTTATACAGGGGAGGTTCACCCCTCCACTTT.

CDR3 amino acids: CASSPAVAFNSEQYF. The CDR3 DNA reads as TGTGCCAGCAGCCCTGCGGTAGCCTTTAACTCCGAGCAGTACTTC. The chain carries TRBV6-2 or TRBV6-3 and TRBJ2-7; D is unclear. Germline V gene lookup returns CDR1 MNHEY and CDR2 SVGEGT. The CDR3 spans 15 residues. Trimming left V 6 bases short and J 6 bases short, with 21 bases between.

The chain recombines TRBV5-4 with TRBJ1-2; D ambiguous. This CDR3 region has 14 residues. The V end lost 2 bases, the J end lost 0 bases, and 8 bases lay between the germline ends. Per the germline V gene, CDR1 is SGHNT and CDR2 is YYREEE (reference sequence). CDR3 nucleotide sequence: TGTGCCAGCAGCTTAATAGAGGCTAACTATGGCTACACCTTC. It encodes CASSLIEANYGYTF.

V and J are TRBV28 and TRBJ1-1; D is unclear. The CDR3 is 12 amino acids. Germline CDR1 and CDR2: MDHEN and SYDVKM. V was pared by 6 bases and J by 5 bases, with 10 bases between. Here the CDR3 DNA reads TGTGCCAGCAGCCCCCCCAGAACTGAAGCTTTCTTT. This codes for CASSPPRTEAFF.